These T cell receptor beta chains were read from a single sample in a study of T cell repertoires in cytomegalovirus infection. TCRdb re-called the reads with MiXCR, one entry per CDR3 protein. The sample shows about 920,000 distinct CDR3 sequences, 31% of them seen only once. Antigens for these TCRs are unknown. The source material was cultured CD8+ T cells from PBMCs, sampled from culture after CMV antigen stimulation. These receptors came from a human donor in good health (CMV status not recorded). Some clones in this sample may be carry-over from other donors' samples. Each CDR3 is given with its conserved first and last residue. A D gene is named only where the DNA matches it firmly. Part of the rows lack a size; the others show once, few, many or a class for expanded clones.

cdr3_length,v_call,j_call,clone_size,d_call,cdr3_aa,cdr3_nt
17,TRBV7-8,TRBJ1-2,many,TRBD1,CASSPTSGQGVHYGYTF,TGTGCCAGCAGCCCGACATCCGGACAGGGGGTACACTATGGCTACACCTTC
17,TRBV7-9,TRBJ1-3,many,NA,CASSLSGNTVPGNTIYF,TGTGCCAGCAGCTTGTCAGGGAACACGGTCCCTGGAAACACCATATATTTT
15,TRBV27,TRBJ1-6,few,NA,CASTNAGNYNSPLHF,TGTGCCAGCACTAACGCGGGAAACTATAATTCACCCCTCCACTTT
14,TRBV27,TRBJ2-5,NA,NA,CASSYRVGVETQYF,TGTGCCAGCAGTTACCGTGTAGGGGTGGAGACCCAGTACTTC
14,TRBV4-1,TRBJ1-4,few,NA,CASSPTTNRGKLFF,TGCGCCAGCAGCCCGACGACTAATAGAGGAAAACTGTTTTTT
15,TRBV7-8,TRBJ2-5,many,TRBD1,CASSWTGTGEKTQYF,TGTGCCAGCAGCTGGACCGGGACAGGCGAGAAGACCCAGTACTTC
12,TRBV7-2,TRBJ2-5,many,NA,CASSPGWETQYF,TGTGCCAGCAGCCCAGGATGGGAGACCCAGTACTTC
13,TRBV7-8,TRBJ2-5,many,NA,CASSPSGEETQYF,TGTGCCAGCAGCCCCAGTGGGGAAGAGACCCAGTACTTC
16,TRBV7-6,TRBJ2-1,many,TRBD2,CASSLELAGYFNEQFF,TGTGCCAGCAGCTTAGAGCTAGCGGGGTATTTCAATGAGCAGTTCTTC
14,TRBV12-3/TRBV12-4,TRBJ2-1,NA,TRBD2,CASSLAGARNEQFF,TGTGCCAGCAGCCTAGCGGGGGCTAGGAATGAGCAGTTCTTC
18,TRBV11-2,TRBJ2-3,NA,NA,CASSLAVQGGRGTDTQYF,TGTGCCAGCAGCTTAGCGGTCCAGGGGGGCCGGGGCACAGATACGCAGTATTTT
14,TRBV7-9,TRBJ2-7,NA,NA,CASSQYGDIYEQYF,TGTGCCAGCAGCCAATACGGGGACATCTACGAGCAGTACTTC
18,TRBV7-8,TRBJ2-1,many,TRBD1,CASSLGTGTGSAYNEQFF,TGTGCCAGCAGCTTAGGCACCGGGACAGGGTCGGCATACAATGAGCAGTTCTTC
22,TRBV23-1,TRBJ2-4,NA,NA,CASSLDPRQNDPRGIAKNIQYF,TGCGCCAGCAGTCTTGACCCTCGACAGAACGACCCTAGAGGGATAGCCAAAAACATTCAGTACTTC
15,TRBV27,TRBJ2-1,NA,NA,CASSFSLTPYNEQFF,TGTGCCAGCAGTTTTAGCCTAACCCCCTACAATGAGCAGTTCTTC